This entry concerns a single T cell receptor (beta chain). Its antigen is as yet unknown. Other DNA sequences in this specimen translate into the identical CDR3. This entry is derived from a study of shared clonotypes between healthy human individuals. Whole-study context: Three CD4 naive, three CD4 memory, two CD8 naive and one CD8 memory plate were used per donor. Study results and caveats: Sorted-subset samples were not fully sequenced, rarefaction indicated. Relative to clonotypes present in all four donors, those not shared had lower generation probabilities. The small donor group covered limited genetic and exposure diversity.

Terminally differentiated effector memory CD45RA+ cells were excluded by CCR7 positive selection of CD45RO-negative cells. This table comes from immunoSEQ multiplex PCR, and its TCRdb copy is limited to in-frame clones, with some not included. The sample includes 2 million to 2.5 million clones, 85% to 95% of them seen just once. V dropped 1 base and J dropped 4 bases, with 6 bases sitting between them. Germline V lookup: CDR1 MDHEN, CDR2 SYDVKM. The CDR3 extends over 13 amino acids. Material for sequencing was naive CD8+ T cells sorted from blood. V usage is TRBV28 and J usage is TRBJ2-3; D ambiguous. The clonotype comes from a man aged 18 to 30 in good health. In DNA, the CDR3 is TGTGCCAGCAGTTTATTGGGCGCAGATACGCAGTATTTT. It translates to CASSLLGADTQYF. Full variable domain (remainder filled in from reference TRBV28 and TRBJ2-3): DVKVTQSSRYLVKRTGEKVFLECVQDMDHENMFWYRQDPGLGLRLIYFSYDVKMKEKGDIPEGYSVSREKKERFSLILESASTNQTSMYLCASSLLGADTQYFGPGTRLTVL.